The 24 T cell receptor beta chains below were found in one sample sequenced in a study of cytomegalovirus exposure and HLA in healthy donors. The PCR employed 60 Vbeta primers together with 13 Jbeta primers. Measured with immunoSEQ multiplex PCR; TCRdb has only the in-frame clones, and not every one. The sample contains some 150,000 clones, around 80% of which appear only once. Sample: PBMCs. These receptors were obtained from a man aged 25 to 40 in good health and CMV-seronegative.

The rearrangement joins TRBV27 to TRBJ2-1, with TRBD1 as a possible D gene (6 bases). V was shortened by 4 bases and J by 7 bases, with 14 bases between the two germline ends. CDR3 length: 14 residues. Germline V gene data show CDR1 as MNHEY and CDR2 as SMNVEV (reference sequence). The CDR3 loop is CASSSGTPRNEQFF. The CDR3 bases are TGTGCCAGCAGTTCCGGGACACCCCGGAATGAGCAGTTCTTC.

In its sample, this clone was seen a few times. The chain uses TRBV5-6 and TRBJ1-5; 9 bases align to TRBD1. Germline CDR1 is SGHDT and CDR2 is YYEEEE. Trimming removed 4 bases from V and 5 bases from J; junction bases left unmatched: 4. This CDR3 comprises 14 residues. CDR3 coding DNA: TGTGCCAGCAGCATGGGACAGGGCGATCAGCCCCAGCATTTT. It is translated as CASSMGQGDQPQHF. Full variable domain (rest looked up from reference TRBV5-6 and TRBJ1-5): DAGVTQSPTHLIKTRGQQVTLRCSPKSGHDTVSWYQQALGQGPQFIFQYYEEEERQRGNFPDRFSGHQFPNYSSELNVNALLLGDSALYLCASSMGQGDQPQHFGDGTRLSIL.

The V gene is TRBV7-8, the J gene TRBJ2-3, with D uncertain. V shed 6 bases and J shed 6 bases, with 16 bases lying between them. Germline CDR1 SGHVS, CDR2 FQNEAQ. CDR3 length: 14 amino acids. The CDR3 DNA follows: TGTGCCAGCAGTCGAGATTACCTCGAGGATACGCAGTATTTT. Translated, it gives CASSRDYLEDTQYF.

This sequence joins TRBV10-3 and TRBJ2-5, with unresolved D. Germline V gene sequence: CDR1 ENHRY, CDR2 SYGVKD. This CDR3 spans 12 amino acids. CDR3 bases: TGTGCGATCTCGGAGCTGGAAGAGACCCAGTACTTC. Protein product: CAISELEETQYF.

The sample holds a few counts of this clone. The gene calls are TRBV5-1 and TRBJ2-7; 9 bases map to TRBD2. Germline CDR1 is SGHRS and CDR2 is YFSETQ. This CDR3 has 16 residues. V shed 0 bases, J shed 5 bases, and the junction held 9 bases outside the gene matches. The CDR3, as DNA: TGCGCCAGCAGCTTGGAGCTAGCGGGGCAGTGGAACGAGCAGTACTTC. Translation: CASSLELAGQWNEQYF.

The rearrangement uses TRBV18 and TRBJ2-1, with 9 bases identical to TRBD1. With V trimmed by 8 bases and J by 8 bases, 13 bases remained unmatched. CDR3 length: 15 amino acids. Germline V lookup: CDR1 KGHSH, CDR2 LQKENI. The CDR3 spells CASTTRDRGVYEQFF. The CDR3 coding sequence is TGTGCCAGCACCACGCGCGACAGGGGGGTCTATGAGCAGTTCTTC.

For the CDR3, the DNA is TGCGCCAGCAGCCAAGCCCCGGGGAGGTACGACAAGAAATCCTACGAGCAGTACTTC. Amino acids: CASSQAPGRYDKKSYEQYF. The chain has TRBV4-1 and TRBJ2-7; D is perhaps TRBD2 (6 bases). The CDR3 covers 19 residues. Germline V lookup: CDR1 MGHRA, CDR2 YSYEKL. Trimming removed 1 base at V and 1 base at J, with 23 bases between.

The chain combines TRBV11-2 with TRBJ2-1; 8 bases are a match to TRBD1. Germline lookup yields CDR1 SGHAT and CDR2 FQNNGV. Germline trimming cut 6 bases from V and 2 bases from J; bases unmatched to any gene: 6. The CDR3 consists of 15 residues. This CDR3 is CASRTGQVPYNEQFF. The CDR3 DNA reads as TGTGCCAGCAGAACGGGACAGGTCCCCTACAATGAGCAGTTCTTC.

This chain links TRBV7-9 with TRBJ2-3; 9 nucleotides align to TRBD1. The CDR3 is made up of 15 amino acids. The V gene end was trimmed by 7 bases and the J gene end by 2 bases; junction bases not matched to a gene: 7. Germline CDR1 is SEHNR and CDR2 is FQNEAQ (reference sequence). The CDR3 here is CASMRTGAPTDTQYF. CDR3 coding DNA: TGTGCCAGCATGCGGACAGGGGCCCCCACAGATACGCAGTATTTT.

The chain is built from TRBV7-9 and TRBJ1-2; 7 bases are shared with TRBD1. Germline V gene data show CDR1 as SEHNR and CDR2 as FQNEAQ (reference sequence). The CDR3 runs to 13 residues. V shed 3 bases, J shed 4 bases, and the junction held 2 bases outside the gene matches. CDR3 bases: TGTGCCAGCAGCTTCGGGGACAGCTATGGCTACACCTTC. The encoded protein is CASSFGDSYGYTF.

This rearrangement joins TRBV5-1 to TRBJ2-7; maybe TRBD2 (6 bases). The germline V and J ends were trimmed by 0 bases and 2 bases, with 12 bases remaining between them. This CDR3 comprises 15 residues. Germline CDR1 SGHRS, CDR2 YFSETQ. The CDR3 DNA follows: TGCGCCAGCAGCTTGGATACCAGGACTACCTACGAGCAGTACTTC. It is translated as CASSLDTRTTYEQYF.

Worth noting for this clone: At one of its ends the junction is not consistent with the germline gene, which may arise from a read error. The chain has TRBV7-7 and TRBJ1-1; TRBD1 agrees at 8 bases. The CDR3 length is 20 residues. Germline V gene lookup returns CDR1 SSHAT and CDR2 FNYEAQ (reference sequence). In DNA, the CDR3 is TGTGCTAGCAGCTTAGAATTCCGGACAGGGAATCGCATGGGAAACACTGAAGCTTTCTTT. Amino acids: CASSLEFRTGNRMGNTEAFF. The entire variable domain, with the rest obtained from reference TRBV7-7 and TRBJ1-1, is as follows: GAGVSQSPRYKVTKRGQDVTLRCDPISSHATLYWYQQALGQGPEFLTYFNYEAQPDKSGLPSDRFSAERPEGSISTLTIQRTEQRDSAMYRCASSLEFRTGNRMGNTEAFFGQGTRLTVV.

V usage is TRBV2 and J usage is TRBJ2-1, with TRBD2 identical over 7 bases. Trimming removed 8 bases from V and 0 bases from J; junction bases left unmatched: 7. The CDR3 has 15 residues. Germline CDR1 SNHLY, CDR2 FYNNEI. In nucleotides, the CDR3 is TGTGCCAGCTCGAAAGGGAGGGCCTCCTACAATGAGCAGTTCTTC. Protein sequence: CASSKGRASYNEQFF.

The rearrangement joins TRBV6-5 to TRBJ1-3, with TRBD1 matching 7 bases. The V and J ends lost 6 bases and 2 bases, in that order; junction bases with no gene match: 4. Germline CDR1 is MNHEY and CDR2 is SVGAGI. This CDR3 is 14 amino acids long. The CDR3 sequence: CASRPDRAGNTIYF. The CDR3 DNA reads TGTGCCAGCAGACCCGACAGGGCTGGAAACACCATATATTTT.

This chain links TRBV9 with TRBJ2-7, with 9 bases aligning to TRBD2. The V gene end was trimmed by 3 bases and the J gene end by 3 bases; junction bases not matched to a gene: 4. Per germline, CDR1 SGDLS and CDR2 YYNGEE. The CDR3 extends over 14 amino acids. The CDR3 DNA is TGTGCCAGCAGCGGAGGTAGCGGGAGCTACGAGCAGTACTTC. As protein: CASSGGSGSYEQYF.

J is TRBJ2-7 and V is TRBV4-1, with 8 bases that match TRBD1. The trim removed 0 bases at V and 6 bases at J, leaving 10 bases unmatched. Germline values: CDR1 MGHRA, CDR2 YSYEKL. The CDR3 extends over 16 amino acids. CDR3 in amino acids: CASSQDPGQGIAEQYF. As DNA, the CDR3 is TGCGCCAGCAGCCAAGATCCCGGACAGGGAATTGCCGAGCAGTACTTC.

V and J are TRBV6-1 and TRBJ1-6, with no clear D. V shed 6 bases and J shed 8 bases, with 17 bases lying between them. CDR1 and CDR2 from the germline V gene are MNHNS and SASEGT. The CDR3 runs to 15 residues. CDR3: CASRSGFIDYSPLHF. The CDR3 nucleotides read TGTGCCAGCAGATCGGGATTTATCGACTATTCACCCCTCCACTTT.

The J gene is TRBJ2-7, the V gene TRBV6-6, with a weak D call TRBD1 (6 bases). Germline V gene sequence: CDR1 MNHNY, CDR2 SVGAGI (reference sequence). The CDR3 sequence is 16 residues long. The ends were cut back, 0 bases at V and 0 bases at J, with 12 bases in the middle. The CDR3 DNA is TGTGCCAGCAGTTACTCGACAGGCTCTCCCTCCTACGAGCAGTACTTC. It yields the protein CASSYSTGSPSYEQYF.

This clone has just one count. The chain employs TRBV18 and TRBJ2-1; 8 bases are a match to TRBD1. J lost 8 bases, V lost 0 bases, and 3 bases had no gene match. CDR1 is KGHSH and CDR2 is LQKENI in the germline V gene. The CDR3 extends over 14 amino acids. This CDR3 reads CASSPPSQGDEQFF. CDR3 nucleotides: TGTGCCAGCTCACCACCATCACAGGGGGATGAGCAGTTCTTC.

This chain joins TRBV10-3 and TRBJ2-2; 10 bases map to TRBD2. Germline CDR1 reads ENHRY; CDR2 reads SYGVKD. Unmatched junction bases numbered 7, after V lost 1 base and J lost 2 bases. The CDR3 is 18 residues long. The CDR3 sequence is CAISELSSGSANTGELFF. The CDR3 DNA sequence: TGTGCCATCAGTGAGTTGTCTAGCGGGAGTGCAAACACCGGGGAGCTGTTTTTT.

The rearrangement links TRBV28 to TRBJ1-2; 7 nucleotides agree with TRBD1. The CDR3 spans 12 residues. Germline CDR1 MDHEN, CDR2 SYDVKM. J lost 8 bases, V lost 6 bases, and 6 bases had no gene match. The CDR3 DNA reads TGTGCCAGCAGGCTACAGGGGAGGGGCTACACCTTC. This gives the protein CASRLQGRGYTF.

V is TRBV10-3 and J is TRBJ2-7, with D tentatively TRBD2 (6 bases). The CDR3 consists of 14 residues. Germline CDR1 is ENHRY and CDR2 is SYGVKD. V lost 3 bases and J 6 bases, leaving 15 bases between the germline ends. DNA of the CDR3: TGTGCCATCAGTGACCCGACTAGGGCCAGCGAGCAGTACTTC. Protein sequence: CAISDPTRASEQYF.

This sequence joins TRBV28 and TRBJ2-3, with 7 bases aligning to TRBD2. The CDR3 length is 14 residues. J gave up 11 bases and V 5 bases, and 13 bases lay outside the gene matches. CDR1 MDHEN and CDR2 SYDVKM come from the germline V gene. This CDR3 is CASSPEPAGRKQYF. CDR3 DNA sequence: TGTGCCAGCAGTCCCGAACCAGCGGGACGGAAGCAGTATTTT.

V usage is TRBV2 and J usage is TRBJ1-1; the D gene is possibly TRBD1 (6 bases). Germline CDR1 is SNHLY and CDR2 is FYNNEI. CDR3 length equals 15 residues. Trimming removed 0 bases at V and 4 bases at J, with 12 bases between. The CDR3 sequence: CASSEALQGGTEAFF. The CDR3, as DNA: TGTGCCAGCAGTGAAGCGCTTCAAGGGGGCACTGAAGCTTTCTTT.